A single sample gave rise to the 9 T cell receptor beta chains below, sequenced in a study of blood T cell repertoires in COVID-19. Some clones are missing from TCRdb's copy, which holds only in-frame ones; the method was immunoSEQ multiplex PCR. The data hold approximately 52,000 clones, with approximately 91% observed a single time. Source material: peripheral blood. Source of these receptors: a man over 45 with active COVID-19.

This chain uses TRBV3-1 (or the pseudogene TRBV3-2) with TRBJ2-5; TRBD1 might be the D (5 bases). The CDR3 is made up of 13 amino acids. CDR1 and CDR2 from the germline V gene are LGHDT and YNNKEL (reference sequence). V was trimmed by 6 bases and J by 3 bases, leaving 11 bases between them. CDR3 amino acids: CASRPLGEETQYF. The CDR3 DNA sequence: TGTGCCAGCAGGCCCCTAGGGGAAGAGACCCAGTACTTC.

The V and J genes are TRBV11-3 and TRBJ2-1; TRBD2 might be the D (5 bases). The CDR3 runs 13 residues. In germline, CDR1 is SGHNT, CDR2 YENEEA. V lost 5 bases to trimming and J lost 11 bases, with 16 bases between them. As DNA, the CDR3 is TGTGCCAGCAGCCCGGCGGGTGCCAGGAAGCAGTTCTTC. The encoded protein is CASSPAGARKQFF.

The V gene is TRBV15, the J gene TRBJ2-7; D is uncertain. The CDR3 is 13 residues long. V lost 1 base and J 7 bases, leaving 11 bases between the germline ends. CDR1 is LNHNV and CDR2 is YYDKDF in the germline V gene (reference sequence). CDR3 DNA: TGTGCCACCAGCAGAGCGAACTCCGAGGAGCAGTACTTC. Protein product: CATSRANSEEQYF.

The chain is built from TRBV18 and TRBJ1-6, with D possibly being TRBD1 (5 bases). Per germline, CDR1 KGHSH and CDR2 LQKENI. There are 14 residues in the CDR3. The V end was cut by 6 bases, the J end by 6 bases, with 12 bases between. The CDR3 sequence is CASSGDGSNSPLHF. CDR3 DNA sequence: TGTGCCAGCTCCGGGGACGGGAGTAATTCACCCCTCCACTTT.

The V call is TRBV5-6, the J call TRBJ1-2; D is unresolved. The CDR3 runs 12 residues. V was cut by 2 bases and J by 4 bases, with 6 bases left in between. The germline V gene encodes CDR1 SGHDT and CDR2 YYEEEE. The CDR3 region is CASSFLSYGYTF. CDR3 nucleotides: TGTGCCAGCAGCTTTTTGAGCTATGGCTACACCTTC.

The V gene is TRBV7-2, the J gene TRBJ1-6, with a possible D match to TRBD1 (6 bases). This CDR3 spans 17 amino acids. Germline CDR1 reads SGHTA; CDR2 reads FQGNSA. Trimming cost V 1 base and J 6 bases, with 16 bases left between them. Here the CDR3 DNA reads TGTGCCAGCAGCTTAGGTTCGGGGGGGCAGGGTAATTCACCCCTCCACTTT. This encodes CASSLGSGGQGNSPLHF.

The V and J genes are TRBV29-1 and TRBJ1-1; D gene uncertain. The V and J ends lost 8 bases and 0 bases respectively, with 13 bases between them. Germline values: CDR1 SQVTM, CDR2 ANQGSEA. This CDR3 spans 13 amino acids. The CDR3 region is CSPSLRLNTEAFF. CDR3 DNA sequence: TGCAGCCCGAGTCTACGGTTGAACACTGAAGCTTTCTTT. The full variable domain, rest sourced from reference TRBV29-1 and TRBJ1-1, is SAVISQKPSRDICQRGTSLTIQCQVDSQVTMMFWYRQQPGQSLTLIATANQGSEATYESGFVIDKFPISRPNLTFSTLTVSNMSPEDSSIYLCSPSLRLNTEAFFGQGTRLTVV.

The J gene is TRBJ2-1, the V gene TRBV5-1, with D maybe TRBD2 (5 bases). CDR3 size: 14 residues. Germline values: CDR1 SGHRS, CDR2 YFSETQ. The germline V and J ends were trimmed by 1 base and 6 bases, with 11 bases remaining between them. The CDR3 region has the DNA TGCGCCAGCAGCTTGACCACTAGTGCCAATGAGCAGTTCTTC. Translated, it gives CASSLTTSANEQFF.

CDR3 DNA: TGTGCCAGCAGCTTAGGGTCCGGCATTCAGTACTTC. Translated: CASSLGSGIQYF. This chain connects TRBV11-3 to TRBJ2-4; no definite D call. From germline, CDR1 is SGHNT and CDR2 YENEEA. This CDR3 contains 12 residues. The V end was cut by 1 base, the J end by 9 bases, with 7 bases between.